This TCR beta chain was sequenced for a study of T cell changes during pregnancy in multiple sclerosis. Unmatched junction bases numbered 5, after V lost 5 bases and J lost 4 bases. This CDR3 has 14 residues. CDR1 is ENHRY, CDR2 SYGVKD, per germline. The table came from immunoSEQ multiplex PCR; TCRdb's copy has only in-frame clones and leaves some out. Among tens of thousands of clones listed, approximately 90% were seen once. The sample consisted of CD8+ T cells from peripheral blood mononuclear cells, taken in the first trimester of pregnancy. This sequence joins TRBV10-3 and TRBJ2-5; 9 bases match TRBD2. This TCR was recovered from a female donor with multiple sclerosis, enrolled in a pregnancy study. CDR3 region: CAISSGTSPETQYF. In DNA, the CDR3 is TGTGCCATCAGTTCCGGGACTAGCCCAGAGACCCAGTACTTC.